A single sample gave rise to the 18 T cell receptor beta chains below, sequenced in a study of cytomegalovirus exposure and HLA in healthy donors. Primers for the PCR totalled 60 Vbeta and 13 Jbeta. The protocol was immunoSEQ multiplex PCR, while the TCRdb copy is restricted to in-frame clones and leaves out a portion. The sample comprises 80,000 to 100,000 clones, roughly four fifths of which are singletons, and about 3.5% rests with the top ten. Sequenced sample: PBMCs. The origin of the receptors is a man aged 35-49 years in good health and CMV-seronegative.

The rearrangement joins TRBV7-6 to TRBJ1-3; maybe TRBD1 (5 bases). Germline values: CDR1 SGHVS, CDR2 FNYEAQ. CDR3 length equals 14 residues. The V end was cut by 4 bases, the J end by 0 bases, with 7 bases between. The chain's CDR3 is CASSSGNSGNTIYF. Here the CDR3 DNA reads TGTGCCAGCAGCTCAGGGAACTCTGGAAACACCATATATTTT.

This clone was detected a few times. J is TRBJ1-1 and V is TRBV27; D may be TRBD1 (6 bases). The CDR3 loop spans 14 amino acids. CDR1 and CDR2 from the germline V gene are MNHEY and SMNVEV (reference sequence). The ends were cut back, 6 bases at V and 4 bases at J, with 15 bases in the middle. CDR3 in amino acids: CASRPGVGITEAFF. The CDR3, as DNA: TGTGCCAGCAGGCCAGGGGTTGGGATCACTGAAGCTTTCTTT.

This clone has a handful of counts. The CDR3 reads CASSSRVYEQYF. In nucleotides, the CDR3 is TGTGCCAGCAGTTCCCGGGTCTACGAGCAGTACTTC. This chain uses TRBV6-5 with TRBJ2-7; D ambiguous. The germline gives CDR1 MNHEY, CDR2 SVGAGI. Trimming took off 4 bases at V and 3 bases at J, with 7 bases between the two ends. The CDR3 has 12 residues.

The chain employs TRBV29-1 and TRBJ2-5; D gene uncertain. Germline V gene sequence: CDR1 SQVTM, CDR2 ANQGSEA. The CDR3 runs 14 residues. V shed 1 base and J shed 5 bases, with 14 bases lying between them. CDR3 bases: TGCAGCGTTGAAGCCCCTAGAGGATGGGAGACCCAGTACTTC. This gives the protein CSVEAPRGWETQYF.

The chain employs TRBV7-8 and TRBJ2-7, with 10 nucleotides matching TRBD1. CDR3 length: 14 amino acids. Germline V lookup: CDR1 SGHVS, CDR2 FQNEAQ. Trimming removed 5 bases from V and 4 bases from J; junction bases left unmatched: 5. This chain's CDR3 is CASSRGQGVYEQYF. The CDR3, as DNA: TGTGCCAGCAGCCGCGGACAGGGGGTTTACGAGCAGTACTTC.

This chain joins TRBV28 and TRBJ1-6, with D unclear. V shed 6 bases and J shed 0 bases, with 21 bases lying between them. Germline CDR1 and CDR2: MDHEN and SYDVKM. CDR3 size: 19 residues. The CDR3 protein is CASRLRRERASSYNSPLHF. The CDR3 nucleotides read TGTGCCAGCAGGCTAAGGAGGGAGAGGGCCAGCTCCTATAATTCACCCCTCCACTTT.

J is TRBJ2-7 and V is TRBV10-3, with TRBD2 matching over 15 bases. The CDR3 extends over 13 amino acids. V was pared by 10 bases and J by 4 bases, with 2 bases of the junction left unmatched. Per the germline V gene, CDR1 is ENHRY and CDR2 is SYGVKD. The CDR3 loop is CATGTSGGYEQYF. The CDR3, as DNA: TGTGCCACAGGGACTAGCGGGGGGTACGAGCAGTACTTC.

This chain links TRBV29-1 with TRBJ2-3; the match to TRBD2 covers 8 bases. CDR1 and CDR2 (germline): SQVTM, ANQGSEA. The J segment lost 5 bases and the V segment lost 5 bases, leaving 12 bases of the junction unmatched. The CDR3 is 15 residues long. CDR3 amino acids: CSVIFNGGAIDTQYF. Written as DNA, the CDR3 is TGCAGCGTTATTTTTAACGGGGGGGCTATAGATACGCAGTATTTT.

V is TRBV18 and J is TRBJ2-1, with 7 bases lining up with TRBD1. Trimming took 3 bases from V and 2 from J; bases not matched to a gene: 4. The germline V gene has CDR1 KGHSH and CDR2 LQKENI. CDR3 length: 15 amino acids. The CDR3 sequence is CASSPRQGTYNEQFF. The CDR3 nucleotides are TGTGCCAGCTCACCGCGACAGGGCACCTACAATGAGCAGTTCTTC.

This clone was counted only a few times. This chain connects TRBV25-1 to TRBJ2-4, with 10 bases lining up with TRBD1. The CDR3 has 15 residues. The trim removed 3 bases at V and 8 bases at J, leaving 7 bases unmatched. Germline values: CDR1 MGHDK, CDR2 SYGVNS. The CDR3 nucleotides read TGTGCCAGCAGTGAGATTTCCGGGACAGGGGACATTCAGTACTTC. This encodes CASSEISGTGDIQYF.

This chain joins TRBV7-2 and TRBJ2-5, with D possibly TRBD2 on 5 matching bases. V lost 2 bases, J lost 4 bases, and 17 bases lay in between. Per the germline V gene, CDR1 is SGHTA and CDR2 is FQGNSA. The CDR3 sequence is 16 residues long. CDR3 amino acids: CASSLNGLASAETQYF. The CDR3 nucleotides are TGTGCCAGCAGCTTAAATGGTCTAGCCTCTGCAGAGACCCAGTACTTC.

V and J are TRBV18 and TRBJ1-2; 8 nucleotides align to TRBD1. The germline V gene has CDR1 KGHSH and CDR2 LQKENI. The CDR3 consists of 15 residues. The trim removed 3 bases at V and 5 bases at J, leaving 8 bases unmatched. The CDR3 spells CASSPGQGLGYGYTF. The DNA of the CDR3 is TGTGCCAGCTCACCCGGACAGGGCCTTGGGTATGGCTACACCTTC.

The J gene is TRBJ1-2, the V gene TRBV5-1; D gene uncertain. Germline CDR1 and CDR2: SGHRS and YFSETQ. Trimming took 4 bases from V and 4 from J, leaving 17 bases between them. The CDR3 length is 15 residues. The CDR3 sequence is CASSLAGVGSYGYTF. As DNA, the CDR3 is TGCGCCAGCAGCCTGGCCGGGGTAGGCAGCTATGGCTACACCTTC.

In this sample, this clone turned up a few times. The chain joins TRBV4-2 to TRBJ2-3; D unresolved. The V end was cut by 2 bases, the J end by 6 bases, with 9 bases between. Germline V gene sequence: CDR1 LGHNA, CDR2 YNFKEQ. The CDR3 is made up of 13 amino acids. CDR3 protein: CASSQYLEDTQYF. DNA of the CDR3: TGTGCCAGCAGCCAATATCTAGAGGATACGCAGTATTTT.

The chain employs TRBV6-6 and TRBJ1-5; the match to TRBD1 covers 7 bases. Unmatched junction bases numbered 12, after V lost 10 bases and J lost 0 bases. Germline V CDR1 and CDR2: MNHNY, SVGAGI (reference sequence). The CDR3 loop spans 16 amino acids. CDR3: CATTGQSEYSNQPQHF. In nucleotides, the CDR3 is TGTGCCACTACGGGACAGTCGGAATATAGCAATCAGCCCCAGCATTTT.

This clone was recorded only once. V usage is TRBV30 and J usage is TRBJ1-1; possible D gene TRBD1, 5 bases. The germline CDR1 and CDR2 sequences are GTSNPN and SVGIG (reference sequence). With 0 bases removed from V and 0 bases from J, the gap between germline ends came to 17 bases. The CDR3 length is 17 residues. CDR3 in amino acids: CAWSVRRGWGMNTEAFF. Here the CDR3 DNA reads TGTGCCTGGAGTGTACGAAGGGGTTGGGGCATGAACACTGAAGCTTTCTTT.

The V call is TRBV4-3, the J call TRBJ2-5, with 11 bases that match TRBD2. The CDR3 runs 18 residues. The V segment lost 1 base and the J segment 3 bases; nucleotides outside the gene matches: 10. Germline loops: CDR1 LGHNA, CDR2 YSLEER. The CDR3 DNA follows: TGCGCCAGCAGCCAAGGGCGGCTAGCGGGGGGCGCCGAAGAGACCCAGTACTTC. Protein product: CASSQGRLAGGAEETQYF.

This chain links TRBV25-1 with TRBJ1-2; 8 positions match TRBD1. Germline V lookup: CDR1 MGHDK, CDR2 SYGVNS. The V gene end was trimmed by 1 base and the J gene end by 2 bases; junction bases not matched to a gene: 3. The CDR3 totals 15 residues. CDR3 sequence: CASSESDRDNYGYTF. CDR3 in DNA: TGTGCCAGCAGTGAATCGGACAGGGACAACTATGGCTACACCTTC.